The 25 T cell receptor beta chains below come from one sample, sequenced in a study of beta chain features in type 1 diabetes. The investigators reverse transcribed all of the isolated RNA, so they sequenced expressed TCRB transcripts. TCRdb's table, derived via immunoSEQ multiplex PCR, lists solely in-frame clones and lacks some. The sample lists just over 600,000 clones, 15% occurring once. The specimen was naive CD4+ T cells from blood. Every receptor here comes from a man aged 18 to 30 in good health.

J is TRBJ1-2 and V is TRBV9; tentatively, D is TRBD1 (5 bases). Trimming left V 6 bases short and J 2 bases short, with 8 bases between. The CDR3 sequence is 12 residues long. The germline V gene encodes CDR1 SGDLS and CDR2 YYNGEE. The CDR3 sequence: CASTRENYGYTF. The CDR3 DNA is TGTGCCAGCACCAGGGAAAACTATGGCTACACCTTC.

This clone was counted only a few times. This chain links TRBV9 with TRBJ2-4; a weak D match, TRBD1 (6 bases). CDR3 size: 14 residues. V gave up 2 bases and J gave up 8 bases, with 14 bases separating them. Germline loops: CDR1 SGDLS, CDR2 YYNGEE. In DNA form, the CDR3 reads TGTGCCAGCAGCGTCGGGACGAAGGGGGACATTCAGTACTTC. As protein: CASSVGTKGDIQYF. The full variable domain, in which reference TRBV9 and TRBJ2-4 provide the parts outside the CDR3, is DSGVTQTPKHLITATGQRVTLRCSPRSGDLSVYWYQQSLDQGLQFLIQYYNGEERAKGNILERFSAQQFPDLHSELNLSSLELGDSALYFCASSVGTKGDIQYFGAGTRLSVL.

Comment on this clone: Other DNA sequences of this sample code for an identical CDR3. This chain links TRBV7-9 with TRBJ2-7; D gene unclear. Germline V CDR1 and CDR2: SEHNR, FQNEAQ (reference sequence). The V end lost 2 bases, the J end lost 3 bases, and 5 bases lay between the germline ends. The CDR3 runs 12 residues. CDR3 sequence (DNA): TGTGCCAGCAGCTTATCTGGCTACGAGCAGTACTTC. It codes for CASSLSGYEQYF.

The V call is TRBV7-9, the J call TRBJ1-2, with 8 positions matching TRBD1. Germline lookup yields CDR1 SEHNR and CDR2 FQNEAQ (reference sequence). The CDR3 has 15 residues. Trimming removed 3 bases from V and 6 bases from J; junction bases left unmatched: 9. The CDR3 protein is CASSFDRGYSDGYTF. Written as DNA, the CDR3 is TGTGCCAGCAGCTTCGACAGGGGATACAGCGATGGCTACACCTTC.

The J gene is TRBJ2-2, the V gene TRBV10-3; 11 bases fit TRBD2. CDR1 and CDR2 (germline): ENHRY, SYGVKD. This CDR3 has 19 residues. The V and J ends lost 3 bases and 7 bases, in that order; junction bases with no gene match: 16. The CDR3 region is CAISDRAPLGTSGHGELFF. The CDR3 coding sequence is TGTGCCATCAGTGATAGAGCCCCCCTCGGGACTAGCGGTCACGGGGAGCTGTTTTTT.

Notes on this clone: A much larger clone differs from this one at a single base, so this may be a read error. The sample has other DNA sequences that encode this CDR3 too. This chain connects TRBV7-9 to TRBJ2-5, with no clear D. The CDR3 is made up of 12 amino acids. Germline-derived CDR1 and CDR2 are SEHNR and FQNEAQ (reference sequence). Trimming left V 1 base short and J 5 bases short, with 5 bases between. Here the CDR3 DNA reads TGTGCCAGCAGCTTAGGGGCTGAGACCCAGTACTTC. Its translation is CASSLGAETQYF.

This clone turned up a few times. The CDR3 DNA follows: TGTGCCAGCAGCCGCGACAGGGGAGGATATGGCTACACCTTC. Its protein product is CASSRDRGGYGYTF. The genes are TRBV7-2 and TRBJ1-2, with 8 bases fitting TRBD1. V dropped 5 bases and J dropped 5; count of bases not matched to a gene: 7. The CDR3 totals 14 residues. Germline lookup yields CDR1 SGHTA and CDR2 FQGNSA.

The chain joins TRBV6-6 to TRBJ1-3; D is undetermined. Germline V gene data show CDR1 as MNHNY and CDR2 as SVGAGI (reference sequence). The V gene lost 2 bases and the J gene lost 0 bases, with 8 bases spanning the gap. The CDR3 is 15 residues long. CDR3 nucleotides: TGTGCCAGCAGTTACGTCCAGGTCTCTGGAAACACCATATATTTT. Its protein product is CASSYVQVSGNTIYF.

V and J are TRBV2 and TRBJ1-1, with D perhaps TRBD1 (6 bases). The germline gives CDR1 SNHLY, CDR2 FYNNEI. The ends were cut back, 6 bases at V and 4 bases at J, with 9 bases in the middle. CDR3 length: 12 residues. CDR3 sequence reads: CASSTGSTEAFF. DNA for the CDR3: TGTGCCAGCAGCACAGGGTCCACTGAAGCTTTCTTT.

This chain joins TRBV5-1 and TRBJ2-7; 10 positions match TRBD1. This CDR3 has 14 residues. CDR1 is SGHRS and CDR2 is YFSETQ in the germline V gene. With 0 bases clipped from V and 6 bases from J, the junction kept 3 bases outside the gene matches. This CDR3 reads CASSLAGTGAEQYF. CDR3 coding DNA: TGCGCCAGCAGCTTGGCCGGGACAGGGGCCGAGCAGTACTTC.

This chain connects TRBV4-2 to TRBJ1-5; weak D call: TRBD1 (5 bases). Deletions cut 4 bases from V and 0 bases from J, with 10 bases between. In germline, CDR1 is LGHNA, CDR2 YNFKEQ. This CDR3 region has 15 residues. CDR3 sequence reads: CASSPGGTSNQPQHF. DNA of the CDR3: TGTGCCAGCAGCCCGGGAGGGACTAGCAATCAGCCCCAGCATTTT.

There are a few counts of this clone. This sequence joins TRBV7-2 and TRBJ1-2, with TRBD1 as a possible D gene (5 bases). The CDR3 length is 14 residues. Germline-derived CDR1 and CDR2 are SGHTA and FQGNSA. The germline V and J ends were trimmed by 1 base and 8 bases, with 14 bases remaining between them. CDR3 sequence reads: CASSLDGTVSGYTF. The CDR3 DNA reads as TGTGCCAGCAGCTTAGACGGGACGGTCAGCGGCTACACCTTC. The full variable domain, in which reference TRBV7-2 and TRBJ1-2 provide the parts outside the CDR3, is GAGVSQSPSNKVTEKGKDVELRCDPISGHTALYWYRQSLGQGLEFLIYFQGNSAPDKSGLPSDRFSAERTGGSVSTLTIQRTQQEDSAVYLCASSLDGTVSGYTFGSGTRLTVV.

This clone came up a few times. V and J are TRBV29-1 and TRBJ2-6; possibly TRBD1 or TRBD2 for D (6 bases each). Germline values: CDR1 SQVTM, CDR2 ANQGSEA. V was pared by 4 bases and J by 0 bases, with 13 bases between. The CDR3 has 16 residues. The CDR3 region has the DNA TGCAGCGTTGGGAAAGGGGGGAACTCTGGGGCCAACGTCCTGACTTTC. Translation: CSVGKGGNSGANVLTF.

The rearrangement links TRBV11-2 to TRBJ2-2; D is perhaps TRBD2 (5 bases). The CDR3 totals 17 residues. V lost 0 bases and J lost 4, with 15 bases in between. CDR1 is SGHAT and CDR2 is FQNNGV in the germline V gene. Here the CDR3 reads CASSLDRFRDTTGELFF. CDR3 in DNA: TGTGCCAGCAGCTTAGATCGTTTTCGGGATACCACCGGGGAGCTGTTTTTT.

The genes are TRBV9 and TRBJ2-7; D is perhaps TRBD1 (5 bases). Between the trimmed V and J ends, which lost 2 bases and 5 bases, there was a span of 8 bases. The CDR3 sequence is 12 residues long. CDR1 SGDLS and CDR2 YYNGEE come from the germline V gene. This CDR3 is CASSVTGHEQYF. Written as DNA, the CDR3 is TGTGCCAGCAGCGTTACAGGCCACGAGCAGTACTTC. The whole variable domain, remainder taken from reference TRBV9 and TRBJ2-7, is DSGVTQTPKHLITATGQRVTLRCSPRSGDLSVYWYQQSLDQGLQFLIQYYNGEERAKGNILERFSAQQFPDLHSELNLSSLELGDSALYFCASSVTGHEQYFGPGTRLTVT.

Only a few counts were recorded for this clone. The chain combines TRBV29-1 with TRBJ1-2; a possible D gene is TRBD1 (5 bases). The V gene lost 7 bases and the J gene lost 8 bases, with 8 bases spanning the gap. CDR3 length: 9 amino acids. The germline gives CDR1 SQVTM, CDR2 ANQGSEA. The CDR3 loop is CSAGGGYTF. The CDR3 DNA reads as TGCAGCGCCGGGGGGGGCTACACCTTC.

The chain combines TRBV5-1 with TRBJ1-1, with TRBD1 matching over 8 bases. Germline V lookup: CDR1 SGHRS, CDR2 YFSETQ. Losses at the gene ends were 4 bases for V and 8 bases for J; bases not matched to a gene: 13. The CDR3 sequence is 15 residues long. The CDR3 sequence: CASSLENLQGVEAFF. The CDR3, as DNA: TGCGCCAGCAGCCTTGAGAACTTACAGGGGGTCGAAGCTTTCTTT.

The rearrangement joins TRBV15 to TRBJ2-1, with 9 bases that match TRBD2. CDR3 size: 18 residues. The germline gives CDR1 LNHNV, CDR2 YYDKDF (reference sequence). V shed 1 base, J shed 0 bases, and the junction held 7 bases outside the gene matches. The CDR3 protein is CATSRVASGIRSYNEQFF. DNA for the CDR3: TGTGCCACCAGCAGAGTGGCTAGCGGGATTCGCTCCTACAATGAGCAGTTCTTC.

This clone was seen a few times. The chain employs TRBV28 and TRBJ1-4; D is ambiguous. Germline V gene data show CDR1 as MDHEN and CDR2 as SYDVKM. This CDR3 has 14 amino acids. The germline V and J ends were trimmed by 1 base and 5 bases, with 8 bases remaining between them. The CDR3 protein is CASSLSWRNEKLFF. Written as DNA, the CDR3 is TGTGCCAGCAGTTTATCGTGGAGAAATGAAAAACTGTTTTTT. Filled out from reference TRBV28 and TRBJ1-4, the complete variable domain reads DVKVTQSSRYLVKRTGEKVFLECVQDMDHENMFWYRQDPGLGLRLIYFSYDVKMKEKGDIPEGYSVSREKKERFSLILESASTNQTSMYLCASSLSWRNEKLFFGSGTQLSVL.

A remark on this clone: The sample holds other DNA sequences that translate to the same CDR3. The V call is TRBV7-2, the J call TRBJ2-1; D is unresolved. Germline lookup yields CDR1 SGHTA and CDR2 FQGNSA. V lost 1 base, J lost 7 bases, and 5 bases lay in between. The CDR3 is made up of 12 amino acids. Written as DNA, the CDR3 is TGTGCCAGCAGCTTAGTTGGTAATGAGCAGTTCTTC. This sequence encodes CASSLVGNEQFF. The full variable domain, its missing parts supplied by reference TRBV7-2 and TRBJ2-1, is GAGVSQSPSNKVTEKGKDVELRCDPISGHTALYWYRQSLGQGLEFLIYFQGNSAPDKSGLPSDRFSAERTGGSVSTLTIQRTQQEDSAVYLCASSLVGNEQFFGPGTRLTVL.

This clone has a handful of counts. The V and J genes are TRBV20-1 and TRBJ1-4, with no clear D. Germline V gene lookup returns CDR1 DFQATT and CDR2 SNEGSKA (reference sequence). V shed 6 bases and J shed 5 bases, with 7 bases lying between them. This CDR3 has 11 amino acids. The CDR3 bases are TGCAGTGCCTCGGACAATGAAAAACTGTTTTTT. Its translation: CSASDNEKLFF.

The V gene is TRBV29-1, the J gene TRBJ1-2; 9 bases align to TRBD1. V dropped 0 bases and J dropped 5; count of bases not matched to a gene: 7. CDR1 SQVTM and CDR2 ANQGSEA come from the germline V gene. This CDR3 has 15 amino acids. The CDR3, as DNA: TGCAGCGTTGAAGATCTTGGGACAGGGCGATATGGCTACACCTTC. The encoded protein is CSVEDLGTGRYGYTF.

This clone was counted between two and nine times. The chain joins TRBV2 to TRBJ2-1; 9 bases align to TRBD1. This CDR3 has 14 residues. V shed 6 bases, J shed 8 bases, and the junction held 8 bases outside the gene matches. The V gene's germline CDR1 is SNHLY and CDR2 FYNNEI. The CDR3 loop is CASRGDRGFHEQFF. CDR3 DNA sequence: TGTGCCAGCAGGGGCGACAGGGGGTTTCATGAGCAGTTCTTC.

J is TRBJ2-6 and V is TRBV6-5; D remains unclear. V shed 4 bases and J shed 0 bases, with 7 bases lying between them. The CDR3 spans 15 residues. Germline V gene sequence: CDR1 MNHEY, CDR2 SVGAGI. The chain's CDR3 is CASSSLGSGANVLTF. The CDR3 region has the DNA TGTGCCAGCAGTTCCCTAGGCTCTGGGGCCAACGTCCTGACTTTC.

The rearrangement joins TRBV5-1 to TRBJ2-2; a possible D gene is TRBD2 (6 bases). CDR3 size: 23 residues. Trimming left V 0 bases short and J 4 bases short, with 34 bases between. Germline V CDR1 and CDR2: SGHRS, YFSETQ. Here the CDR3 reads CASSLDRRPIERVLIAFTGELFF. The CDR3 DNA is TGCGCCAGCAGCTTGGACCGACGCCCCATTGAGCGGGTGCTTATTGCGTTCACCGGGGAGCTGTTTTTT.